This T cell receptor (beta chain) was captured in a study of radiotherapy plus CTLA-4 blockade in lung cancer. Study conclusions and caveats: Interferon-beta and early blood T cell clone dynamics reportedly predicted response best.

TCRdb keeps only in-frame clones here, not all; method: immunoSEQ multiplex PCR. The sample records 65,000 to 85,000 clones, more than 70% being singletons. Participants had chemo-refractory metastatic non-small-cell lung cancer and were treated with focal radiation plus ipilimumab CTLA-4 blockade. In regard to this clone: As yet, its antigen is unknown.

Germline V gene sequence: CDR1 SGHTA, CDR2 FQGTGA. V was pared by 5 bases and J by 7 bases, with 12 bases of the junction left unmatched. The CDR3 extends over 15 amino acids. Sample: peripheral blood, taken from a patient treated with radiotherapy plus ipilimumab. This chain joins TRBV7-3 and TRBJ1-2, with 8 bases fitting TRBD1. The TCR was taken from a human donor with non-small cell lung cancer whose response to radiotherapy plus ipilimumab could not be evaluated. Some clones in this sample may be carry-over from other donors' samples. The CDR3 DNA follows: TGTGCCAGCAGCCCTGGGACAGGTTCTAAGGGTGGCTACACCTTC. Protein product: CASSPGTGSKGGYTF.